This entry lists 3 T cell receptor beta chains sequenced from one sample in a study of metastatic and nonmetastatic thyroid tumors. With MiXCR, TCRdb reprocessed the PCR reads. Of 18,000 or so clones detected, approximately 35% appear once; the ten largest clones hold about 15%. No treatment had been given to any patient before thyroid surgery. What was sequenced was tumor tissue. These receptors were collected from a female donor with papillary thyroid cancer or a benign thyroid nodule (not recorded which). Some clones in this sample may be carry-over from other donors' samples.

This chain uses TRBV28 with TRBJ2-7; D is perhaps TRBD1 or TRBD2 (5 bases each). The V gene's germline CDR1 is MDHEN and CDR2 SYDVKM. The V and J ends lost 7 bases and 1 base respectively, with 11 bases between them. The CDR3 is made up of 13 amino acids. In DNA form, the CDR3 reads TGTGCCAGCACCCCGGGGCAGTCCTACGAGCAGTACTTC. It specifies CASTPGQSYEQYF.

This chain connects TRBV5-1 to TRBJ2-7; TRBD1 aligns across 7 bases. V shed 3 bases, J shed 2 bases, and the junction held 5 bases outside the gene matches. This CDR3 is built from 14 residues. The germline CDR1 and CDR2 sequences are SGHRS and YFSETQ. CDR3 coding DNA: TGCGCCAGCAGCTCCTCAGGGGGACCCTACGAGCAGTACTTC. Translation gives CASSSSGGPYEQYF. Supplemented by reference TRBV5-1 and TRBJ2-7, the full variable domain reads KAGVTQTPRYLIKTRGQQVTLSCSPISGHRSVSWYQQTPGQGLQFLFEYFSETQRNKGNFPGRFSGRQFSNSRSEMNVSTLELGDSALYLCASSSSGGPYEQYFGPGTRLTVT.

This clone is labeled as medium-sized (0.01 to 0.1%). Written as DNA, the CDR3 is TGCAGTGCTAGACATAGGGAGGGGGCTTTCTTT. Amino acids: CSARHREGAFF. This chain links TRBV20-1 with TRBJ1-1; perhaps TRBD1 as D (5 bases). Looked up from germline, CDR1 is DFQATT and CDR2 is SNEGSKA (reference sequence). The CDR3 consists of 11 residues. V dropped 2 bases and J dropped 11 bases, with 12 bases sitting between them.